This record looks at one T cell receptor beta chain sequence and its context. What it binds is unknown. These data are taken from a study of cytomegalovirus exposure and HLA in healthy donors. Findings of the study overall: In a later analysis, common viral pathogens appeared linked to several of the most significant clusters. Highly shared sequence variants in one cluster were likely a sequencing artifact. Researchers reported in a later analysis that a missense DCLRE1C variant was tied to TCR beta V- and J-gene trimming. It was reported that the classifier diagnosed cytomegalovirus status with high specificity and sensitivity in both the original and validation cohorts.

The primer mix had 60 Vbeta and 13 Jbeta primers. Repertoires were generated with immunoSEQ multiplex PCR, while TCRdb's copy carries only in-frame clones and drops some. Here the sample spans around 88,000 clones, 74% being singletons. The sequencing input was PBMCs. This sequence was found in a male donor in good health and CMV-seronegative.

The CDR3 protein is CASSVMFTVPEAFF. For the CDR3, the DNA is TGTGCCAGCAGCGTCATGTTTACGGTCCCTGAAGCTTTCTTT. The chain combines TRBV9 with TRBJ1-1; unclear D gene. Germline CDR1 reads SGDLS; CDR2 reads YYNGEE. The CDR3 length is 14 residues. V dropped 2 bases and J dropped 6 bases, with 14 bases sitting between them.